Here is one T cell receptor beta chain with its context. Its antigen specificity is not known. Base qualities are not provided; no much larger clone lies one nucleotide away. The goal of deep resolution MiSeq sequencing was a depth between 1 in 1 million and 1 in 200,000 T cells, and coverage averaged 10x per clonotype. The immunoSEQ hsTCRB Kit was used to generate the TCR beta libraries. Under the source paper's analysis protocol: ImmunoSEQ Data Assistant and ImmunoSEQ Analyzer were used for data analysis, and V, D and J genes were assigned according to IMGT definitions. Clonality, with values ranging from 0 to 1, was calculated as one minus the normalized Shannon entropy of productive rearrangement frequencies. Public clonotype analysis was restricted to overrepresented clonotypes comprising at least 0.05% of each patient's repertoire. Repertoires from about a dozen age-matched healthy donors in immuneACCESS were used as clonality controls. This is the immuneACCESS table as TCRdb keeps it, with only in-frame sequences that have V and J called. A part of the clones is gone; compared with another copy, unresolved V genes explain less than half, and the rest is unexplained. V and J calls and clone size are as listed in that table; D and trimming were resolved from the DNA. The sample table shows 330,000 or so clones, and 67% are seen once. The ten largest clones add up to about 6.7% of the sample.

The data were taken from a study of cytotoxic CD8 clonotypes in ibrutinib-treated CLL (dated by TCRdb to about 2021). Some background on the complete study: The cohort had around twelve relapsed/refractory and approximately 15 treatment-naive patients; under 18 were IGHV unmutated. Responses were partial in 24 patients and complete in 2; after median around 68 months follow-up, 14 stayed in remission and approximately twelve progressed. The response samples were drawn at a median of roughly twelve months into treatment, with a range of about 6 to 36 months. On average, each sample yielded 255,043 productive templates and around 98,000 productive rearrangements. Longitudinal samples were obtainable from about 30% of the roughly 86 participants in the trial. Cryopreserved peripheral blood mononuclear cells were collected before treatment, at response, and at either disease progression or sustained remission. Every sample from remission and from progressive disease was obtained while the patients were still on ibrutinib. The study at large found these results: Public clonotypes were rare and either shrank or stayed stable during treatment, and the rise in clonality at ibrutinib response reflected expansion of private clonotypes. An increase in clonality was observed at ibrutinib response, with clonality remaining stable during sustained remission and falling back toward baseline at progression. Lymph node repertoires were not examined, and the timing of sampling was not matched between patients in sustained remission and those whose disease progressed. Baseline clonality was found to be higher than that of age-matched healthy donors and was strongly correlated with circulating CD8+ T-cell counts.

Reading from cysteine to phenylalanine, the CDR3 counts 15 amino acids. Solely the CDR3 DNA is kept, with 45 bases framed from the first base. V is reduced by 2 bases and J by 6 bases, leaving a spacing of 15 bases between them. From the germline V gene, CDR1 is SGHDT and CDR2 is YYEEEE. For TCR beta library preparation, roughly 2 micrograms of genomic DNA were extracted from the cryopreserved PBMCs. Longitudinal blood samples from CLL patients on ibrutinib monotherapy were analyzed using high-throughput TCR beta sequencing. Patients were enrolled in a phase 2 open-label single-center ibrutinib monotherapy trial.

The chain uses TRBV5-6 and TRBJ1-5; tentative D gene TRBD1, with 5 bases matching. The source is a human donor with chronic lymphocytic leukemia. The starting material was PBMCs, obtained after 36 months of ibrutinib treatment. For the CDR3, the sequence is CASSFSQGYSQPQHF. The DNA sequence is as follows: TGTGCCAGCAGCTTTAGCCAGGGATATAGTCAGCCCCAGCATTTT. Where the CDR3 stops, the reference TRBV5-6 and TRBJ1-5 genes take over; the full variable domain is DAGVTQSPTHLIKTRGQQVTLRCSPKSGHDTVSWYQQALGQGPQFIFQYYEEEERQRGNFPDRFSGHQFPNYSSELNVNALLLGDSALYLCASSFSQGYSQPQHFGDGTRLSIL.